This passage covers 14 T cell receptor beta chains from one sample sequenced in a study of control samples from healthy donors and cancer patients. Generated by immunoSEQ multiplex PCR, the TCRdb table keeps only in-frame clones and is missing some. This table holds 70,000 to 100,000 clones, roughly 90% found once. Material for sequencing was PBMCs. These receptors all stem from a woman in her sixties or seventies with head and neck cancer.

This chain joins TRBV6-6 and TRBJ2-1; 13 bases map to TRBD2. In germline, CDR1 is MNHNY, CDR2 SVGAGI (reference sequence). This CDR3 region has 17 residues. V lost 5 bases and J lost 0; bases outside the gene matches: 4. For the CDR3, the DNA is TGTGCCAGCAGTCCATGGACTAGCGGGAGCTCCTACAATGAGCAGTTCTTC. Its translation is CASSPWTSGSSYNEQFF.

The V and J genes are TRBV11-3 and TRBJ2-1; D ambiguous. The CDR3 contains 12 residues. V gave up 1 base and J gave up 5 bases, with 3 bases separating them. Looked up from germline, CDR1 is SGHNT and CDR2 is YENEEA. CDR3 sequence: CASSLGDNEQFF. DNA for the CDR3: TGTGCCAGCAGCTTAGGTGACAATGAGCAGTTCTTC.

The count of this clone is one. J is TRBJ2-1 and V is TRBV14, with D possibly matching TRBD2 (6 bases). CDR3 size: 19 residues. Germline V CDR1 and CDR2: SGHDN, FVKESK. Deletions cut 0 bases from V and 1 base from J, with 19 bases between. The DNA for the CDR3 is TGTGCCAGCAGCCAAGAATTAGTGGGAGGTGCCTTGTCCTACAATGAGCAGTTCTTC. Protein: CASSQELVGGALSYNEQFF.

This clone was counted a single time. The genes are TRBV7-9 and TRBJ2-1; TRBD1 is a possible D gene (5 bases). The CDR3 has 14 residues. With 5 bases removed from V and 6 bases from J, the gap between germline ends came to 14 bases. The germline gives CDR1 SEHNR, CDR2 FQNEAQ (reference sequence). Here the CDR3 DNA reads TGTGCCAGCAGCCGGTCCAGGGTAATCAATGAGCAGTTCTTC. This translates into CASSRSRVINEQFF. Using reference TRBV7-9 and TRBJ2-1 for the parts outside the CDR3, the full variable domain is DTGVSQNPRHKITKRGQNVTFRCDPISEHNRLYWYRQTLGQGPEFLTYFQNEAQLEKSRLLSDRFSAERPKGSFSTLEIQRTEQGDSAMYLCASSRSRVINEQFFGPGTRLTVL.

This chain connects TRBV6-5 to TRBJ2-1; D uncertain. Germline V CDR1 and CDR2: MNHEY, SVGAGI. This CDR3 has 13 amino acids. Trimming took 7 bases from V and 1 from J, leaving 8 bases between them. The CDR3 sequence is CASTEDSYNEQFF. In DNA form, the CDR3 reads TGTGCCAGCACCGAAGATTCCTACAATGAGCAGTTCTTC.

The chain links TRBV2 to TRBJ1-5; 8 nucleotides agree with TRBD1. Trimming took 5 bases from V and 3 from J; bases not matched to a gene: 6. Germline CDR1 reads SNHLY; CDR2 reads FYNNEI. CDR3 length equals 15 residues. In DNA form, the CDR3 reads TGTGCCAGCAGTCACAGGACAGGGATCAATCAGCCCCAGCATTTT. Amino acid sequence: CASSHRTGINQPQHF.

The chain recombines TRBV30 with TRBJ2-5, with TRBD2 identical over 8 bases. The CDR3 runs to 12 residues. Germline V gene data show CDR1 as GTSNPN and CDR2 as SVGIG (reference sequence). J gave up 5 bases and V 5 bases, and 4 bases lay outside the gene matches. CDR3 sequence reads: CAWATSAETQYF. The CDR3 DNA sequence: TGTGCCTGGGCGACTAGCGCCGAGACCCAGTACTTC.

This chain connects TRBV27 to TRBJ1-4, with 7 bases that match TRBD1. The CDR3 runs 13 residues. Germline trimming cut 7 bases from V and 7 bases from J; bases unmatched to any gene: 6. Looked up from germline, CDR1 is MNHEY and CDR2 is SMNVEV (reference sequence). CDR3 sequence: CASKRAGGEKLFF. DNA of the CDR3: TGTGCCAGCAAGAGGGCAGGGGGTGAAAAACTGTTTTTT. Together with reference TRBV27 and TRBJ1-4, the CDR3 gives the full variable domain: EAQVTQNPRYLITVTGKKLTVTCSQNMNHEYMSWYRQDPGLGLRQIYYSMNVEVTDKGDVPEGYKVSRKEKRNFPLILESPSPNQTSLYFCASKRAGGEKLFFGSGTQLSVL.

The chain uses TRBV19 and TRBJ1-1; no clear D gene. This CDR3 spans 13 amino acids. Trimming shortened V by 5 bases and J by 1 base, and 8 bases separated the two germline ends. Germline-derived CDR1 and CDR2 are LNHDA and SQIVND (reference sequence). Here the CDR3 reads CASSFSANTEAFF. For the CDR3, the DNA is TGTGCCAGTAGTTTCTCGGCGAACACTGAAGCTTTCTTT.

V is TRBV29-1 and J is TRBJ2-2, with D perhaps matching TRBD1 (5 bases). Deletions cut 6 bases from V and 0 bases from J, with 11 bases between. Germline assignment: CDR1 SQVTM and CDR2 ANQGSEA. This CDR3 comprises 14 residues. CDR3 sequence (DNA): TGCAGCGTATCCCGGACAACGAACACCGGGGAGCTGTTTTTT. As protein: CSVSRTTNTGELFF.

This clone came up once. The V call is TRBV5-1, the J call TRBJ2-7; D is perhaps TRBD2 (5 bases). V lost 1 base and J 0 bases, leaving 11 bases between the germline ends. This CDR3 is built from 15 residues. Germline V gene lookup returns CDR1 SGHRS and CDR2 YFSETQ. In DNA form, the CDR3 reads TGCGCCAGCAGCTTGTTTGCGGGTCCCTCCTACGAGCAGTACTTC. As protein: CASSLFAGPSYEQYF.

The rearrangement joins TRBV5-1 to TRBJ1-1; tentatively, D is TRBD1 (5 bases). Per germline, CDR1 SGHRS and CDR2 YFSETQ. Trimming removed 3 bases at V and 1 base at J, with 10 bases between. CDR3 length: 14 residues. CDR3 in DNA: TGCGCCAGCAGCTCAGCAAGGGGGAACACTGAAGCTTTCTTT. Encoded protein: CASSSARGNTEAFF.

This chain uses TRBV19 with TRBJ1-5; D is unresolved. Trimming left V 6 bases short and J 1 base short, with 19 bases between. The germline gives CDR1 LNHDA, CDR2 SQIVND (reference sequence). The CDR3 contains 17 residues. The CDR3 coding sequence is TGTGCCAGTAGCACGCTTCCGGGCCCTAGGAGCAATCAGCCCCAGCATTTT. It specifies CASSTLPGPRSNQPQHF.

Of note for this clone: Other DNA sequences in the same sample also yield this CDR3. This chain joins TRBV5-1 and TRBJ2-1; D remains ambiguous. The CDR3 runs 15 residues. V lost 4 bases, J lost 0 bases, and 11 bases lay in between. The V gene's germline CDR1 is SGHRS and CDR2 YFSETQ. The CDR3 DNA is TGCGCCAGCAGCCTGGCCGGGCGCTCCTACAATGAGCAGTTCTTC. Translated: CASSLAGRSYNEQFF.